The entry that follows covers one TCR beta chain sequence. CDR3 size: 15 residues. The germline CDR1 and CDR2 sequences are SGDLS and YYNGEE. Between the trimmed V and J ends, which lost 5 bases and 0 bases, there was a span of 11 bases. The record originates from a study of blood T cell repertoires in COVID-19. Overall study context: PBMCs, B-cell-depleted T cells, or T cells were the source of the cDNA or gDNA that made up the material.

The data were produced by immunoSEQ multiplex PCR, yet TCRdb's version contains in-frame clones alone and is incomplete. Of 220,000 or so clones in the sample, approximately 86% are singletons; the top ten hold approximately 14%. The receptor was derived from a woman in her forties or fifties with acute COVID-19. The chain combines TRBV9 with TRBJ2-2; D is perhaps TRBD2 (5 bases). The sample consisted of PBMCs or T cells enriched from blood (not recorded which). CDR3 sequence reads: CASRSGDANTGELFF. CDR3 bases: TGTGCCAGCAGGAGCGGAGACGCGAACACCGGGGAGCTGTTTTTT.